The 22 T cell receptor beta chains below all came from one sample that was sequenced in a study of blood T cells in healthy people across ages. Then a second PCR, running about 7 to 11 cycles, was carried out with a sample-barcoded 5' primer and a J-beta primer mix. TCRdb reprocessed the 5' RACE reads with MiXCR, giving one entry per CDR3 protein. The sample contains over 1,500,000 distinct CDR3 sequences, approximately 40% of which appear only once. The sequenced sample was blood. The receptor set was obtained from a human donor in good health.

The V and J genes are TRBV27 and TRBJ2-7; 11 bases are shared with TRBD2. Losses at the gene ends were 0 bases for V and 3 bases for J; bases not matched to a gene: 1. The CDR3 length is 15 residues. CDR1 MNHEY and CDR2 SMNVEV come from the germline V gene (reference sequence). The CDR3 DNA sequence: TGTGCCAGCAGTTTATCTACTAGCGGGGGCTACGAGCAGTACTTC. Residues: CASSLSTSGGYEQYF.

The chain uses TRBV7-6 and TRBJ2-7, with D maybe TRBD1 (5 bases). Germline V gene sequence: CDR1 SGHVS, CDR2 FNYEAQ. V lost 1 base to trimming and J lost 0 bases, with 10 bases between them. CDR3 size: 15 residues. For the CDR3, the DNA is TGTGCCAGCAGCTTAGACCCAGGGCCCTCCTACGAGCAGTACTTC. The encoded protein is CASSLDPGPSYEQYF.

This chain joins TRBV4-3 and TRBJ1-6; D gene ambiguous. Deletions cut 1 base from V and 8 bases from J, with 6 bases between. The CDR3 totals 13 residues. Germline loops: CDR1 LGHNA, CDR2 YSLEER. The CDR3 nucleotides read TGCGCCAGCAGCCAAGTTTCTGATTCACCCCTCCACTTT. Its translation: CASSQVSDSPLHF.

V gene TRBV9 combines with J gene TRBJ2-7, with a tentative D call TRBD1 (6 bases). Germline V gene lookup returns CDR1 SGDLS and CDR2 YYNGEE. V lost 3 bases and J 2 bases, leaving 12 bases between the germline ends. The CDR3 spans 14 residues. Here the CDR3 reads CASSAGTLPYEQYF. The CDR3 DNA is TGTGCCAGCAGCGCCGGGACACTGCCCTACGAGCAGTACTTC.

This clonotype was detected a few times. The rearrangement uses TRBV15 and TRBJ1-2, with a possible D match to TRBD1 (5 bases). The CDR3 spans 13 residues. Trimming shortened V by 0 bases and J by 13 bases, and 15 bases separated the two germline ends. Germline CDR1 and CDR2: LNHNV and YYDKDF (reference sequence). This CDR3 is CATSRDGTQARTF. Written as DNA, the CDR3 is TGTGCCACCAGCAGAGACGGGACCCAGGCCCGCACCTTC. The full variable domain, rest sourced from reference TRBV15 and TRBJ1-2, is DAMVIQNPRYQVTQFGKPVTLSCSQTLNHNVMYWYQQKSSQAPKLLFHYYDKDFNNEADTPDNFQSRRPNTSFCFLDIRSPGLGDTAMYLCATSRDGTQARTFGSGTRLTVV.

This rearrangement joins TRBV30 to TRBJ1-2; D ambiguous. CDR1 and CDR2 from the germline V gene are GTSNPN and SVGIG (reference sequence). The ends were cut back, 1 base at V and 4 bases at J, with 10 bases in the middle. CDR3 size: 13 residues. The CDR3: CAWSAGSGYGYTF. CDR3 coding DNA: TGTGCCTGGAGTGCCGGGTCCGGCTATGGCTACACCTTC.

The chain joins TRBV10-3 to TRBJ1-2, with a weak D call TRBD1 (5 bases). From germline, CDR1 is ENHRY and CDR2 SYGVKD. This CDR3 region has 15 residues. The ends were cut back, 4 bases at V and 0 bases at J, with 12 bases in the middle. CDR3 loop: CAISGGHRANYGYTF. Written as DNA, the CDR3 is TGTGCCATCAGTGGAGGACACCGCGCTAACTATGGCTACACCTTC.

This chain links TRBV29-1 with TRBJ2-7; D is perhaps TRBD1 or TRBD2 (5 bases each). The CDR3 loop spans 13 amino acids. Germline V lookup: CDR1 SQVTM, CDR2 ANQGSEA. Trimming cost V 0 bases and J 5 bases, with 11 bases left between them. In nucleotides, the CDR3 is TGCAGCGTTGAAGAATGGAGGACAAACGAGCAGTACTTC. Translated, it gives CSVEEWRTNEQYF.

This clonotype was seen a few times. The rearrangement uses TRBV3-1 and TRBJ2-3; a weak D match, TRBD1 (5 bases). This CDR3 region has 14 residues. Germline loops: CDR1 LGHDT, CDR2 YNNKEL (reference sequence). The V end was cut by 5 bases, the J end by 2 bases, with 11 bases between. The CDR3 region has the DNA TGTGCCAGCAGCAGGGGTGTGGCCACAGATACGCAGTATTTT. It yields the protein CASSRGVATDTQYF.

This clonotype was counted a few times. The J gene is TRBJ2-7, the V gene TRBV29-1; D remains unclear. V was trimmed by 2 bases and J by 3 bases, leaving 8 bases between them. The CDR3 runs 12 residues. CDR1 is SQVTM, CDR2 ANQGSEA, per germline. The CDR3 spells CSVENPSYEQYF. In nucleotides, the CDR3 is TGCAGCGTTGAAAACCCGAGCTACGAGCAGTACTTC.

The V gene is TRBV7-6, the J gene TRBJ1-1; D call uncertain. The germline gives CDR1 SGHVS, CDR2 FNYEAQ. The CDR3 consists of 18 residues. V lost 1 base, J lost 0 bases, and 18 bases lay in between. In nucleotides, the CDR3 is TGTGCCAGCAGCTTAGTGGGTGGCAGCTCTCCTGTGAACACTGAAGCTTTCTTT. This sequence encodes CASSLVGGSSPVNTEAFF. Based on the CDR3 plus reference TRBV7-6 and TRBJ1-1, the full variable domain is GAGVSQSPRYKVTKRGQDVALRCDPISGHVSLYWYRQALGQGPEFLTYFNYEAQQDKSGLPNDRFSAERPEGSISTLTIQRTEQRDSAMYRCASSLVGGSSPVNTEAFFGQGTRLTVV.

The chain employs TRBV10-3 and TRBJ1-2, with D perhaps TRBD1 (6 bases). V lost 8 bases, J lost 5 bases, and 24 bases lay in between. The CDR3 has 16 residues. Germline CDR1 and CDR2: ENHRY and SYGVKD. The CDR3 spells CAIAGWVTGYFYGYTF. CDR3 nucleotide sequence: TGTGCCATCGCCGGCTGGGTGACAGGCTACTTTTATGGCTACACCTTC.

This clonotype has only a few counts. The V and J genes are TRBV5-6 and TRBJ2-1, with 11 bases fitting TRBD1. Germline lookup yields CDR1 SGHDT and CDR2 YYEEEE. V dropped 1 base and J dropped 1; count of bases not matched to a gene: 10. The length of the CDR3 is 19 residues. This chain's CDR3 is CASSLSWDRGYTSYNEQFF. DNA of the CDR3: TGTGCCAGCAGCTTGTCATGGGACAGGGGGTACACATCCTACAATGAGCAGTTCTTC.

This chain uses TRBV28 with TRBJ2-3, with no clear D. The CDR3 runs to 12 residues. Germline CDR1 reads MDHEN; CDR2 reads SYDVKM. Trimming pared 4 bases from V and 7 bases from J, leaving 9 bases between. This chain's CDR3 is CASSSHPNTQYF. For the CDR3, the DNA is TGTGCCAGCAGTTCCCATCCCAATACGCAGTATTTT.

Concerning this clonotype: With a much larger clone just one base away, this may be a read error. The genes are TRBV7-8 and TRBJ2-1, with D maybe TRBD2 (7 bases). CDR1 is SGHVS, CDR2 FQNEAQ, per germline. The CDR3 runs 17 residues. Written as DNA, the CDR3 is TGTACCAGCAGCTTAGGGGGGGGAGACGTCTCCTACAATGAGCAGTTCTTC. It translates to CTSSLGGGDVSYNEQFF.

This clonotype was observed a few times. The chain recombines TRBV29-1 with TRBJ1-1; a weak D match, TRBD1 (6 bases). This CDR3 is 14 amino acids long. Trimming cost V 5 bases and J 3 bases, with 16 bases left between them. In germline, CDR1 is SQVTM, CDR2 ANQGSEA. The CDR3 coding sequence is TGCAGCGTTTACGGGGGCGGGGGGCACACTGAAGCTTTCTTT. Residues: CSVYGGGGHTEAFF.

About this clonotype itself: A much larger clone lies a single base off, so this may be a read error. The CDR3 reads CASRPGSYGYTF. The CDR3 DNA follows: TGTGCCAGCAGACCAGGGAGCTATGGCTACACCTTC. The chain combines TRBV6-6 with TRBJ1-2; TRBD1 might be the D (5 bases). From germline, CDR1 is MNHNY and CDR2 SVGAGI (reference sequence). CDR3 length: 12 residues. V was clipped by 6 bases and J by 4 bases, with 9 bases between them.

There are many counts of this clonotype. The chain is built from TRBV7-9 and TRBJ2-7; 7 nucleotides align to TRBD1. Unmatched junction bases numbered 9, after V lost 5 bases and J lost 2 bases. This CDR3 region has 15 residues. Germline values: CDR1 SEHNR, CDR2 FQNEAQ (reference sequence). Here the CDR3 reads CASSPRGTATYEQYF. CDR3 DNA: TGTGCCAGCAGCCCAAGGGGGACAGCAACCTACGAGCAGTACTTC. The full variable domain, with the rest looked up from reference TRBV7-9 and TRBJ2-7, is DTGVSQNPRHKITKRGQNVTFRCDPISEHNRLYWYRQTLGQGPEFLTYFQNEAQLEKSRLLSDRFSAERPKGSFSTLEIQRTEQGDSAMYLCASSPRGTATYEQYFGPGTRLTVT.

The chain links TRBV7-9 to TRBJ2-3, with 10 bases fitting TRBD2. This CDR3 has 15 residues. The trim removed 6 bases at V and 2 bases at J, leaving 5 bases unmatched. Germline CDR1 SEHNR, CDR2 FQNEAQ (reference sequence). CDR3 sequence reads: CASSFTSGDTDTQYF. DNA for the CDR3: TGTGCCAGCAGTTTCACTAGCGGGGACACAGATACGCAGTATTTT.

This clonotype was observed many times. The chain has TRBV5-1 and TRBJ2-7; D not resolved. Germline V CDR1 and CDR2: SGHRS, YFSETQ. The CDR3 loop spans 14 amino acids. V lost 0 bases and J lost 1, with 8 bases in between. In DNA, the CDR3 is TGCGCCAGCAGCTTGGGAGGCATGTCCTACGAGCAGTACTTC. Amino acids: CASSLGGMSYEQYF. The full variable domain, with the rest looked up from reference TRBV5-1 and TRBJ2-7, is KAGVTQTPRYLIKTRGQQVTLSCSPISGHRSVSWYQQTPGQGLQFLFEYFSETQRNKGNFPGRFSGRQFSNSRSEMNVSTLELGDSALYLCASSLGGMSYEQYFGPGTRLTVT.

The V and J genes are TRBV4-3 and TRBJ2-1, with D perhaps TRBD1 or TRBD2 (6 bases each). The J call may not be correct, given that the DNA end is closer to TRBJ2-7. This CDR3 is 14 amino acids long. Germline-derived CDR1 and CDR2 are LGHNA and YSLEER. In nucleotides, the CDR3 is TGCGCCAGCAGTCGAGAAGGGGGGTCCTACGAGCAGTACTTC. It specifies CASSREGGSYEQYF.

This clonotype was detected only a few times. The chain employs TRBV9 and TRBJ2-1; 8 nucleotides match TRBD2. From germline, CDR1 is SGDLS and CDR2 YYNGEE. This CDR3 is 13 amino acids long. Germline trimming cut 2 bases from V and 9 bases from J; bases unmatched to any gene: 4. CDR3 protein: CASSVFAGGEQFF. The CDR3 bases are TGTGCCAGCAGCGTTTTTGCGGGAGGTGAGCAGTTCTTC.